A single sample gave rise to the 9 T cell receptor beta chains below, sequenced in a study of blood T cell repertoires in COVID-19. The table came from immunoSEQ multiplex PCR; TCRdb's copy has only in-frame clones and leaves some out. The data contain about 370,000 clones, 90% of them seen just once; the ten biggest clones take up about 6.5%. The sequenced material came from peripheral blood. The receptors were sampled from a man between 18 and 35 years old with active or convalescent COVID-19.

CDR3 in DNA: TGTGCCAGCGGGGCAGGGGGATCAACTAATGAAAAACTGTTTTTT. This codes for CASGAGGSTNEKLFF. The chain combines TRBV6-5 with TRBJ1-4, with 7 bases fitting TRBD1. CDR3 size: 15 residues. The V gene's germline CDR1 is MNHEY and CDR2 SVGAGI. V dropped 8 bases and J dropped 0; count of bases not matched to a gene: 6.

This chain connects TRBV28 to TRBJ2-1; D possibly corresponds to TRBD1 (6 bases). Germline V gives CDR1 MDHEN, CDR2 SYDVKM. V was cut by 4 bases and J by 6 bases, with 13 bases left in between. This CDR3 comprises 14 residues. The CDR3 region is CASSSGGAGNEQFF. The CDR3 DNA sequence: TGTGCCAGCAGTTCTGGGGGCGCCGGCAATGAGCAGTTCTTC.

The rearrangement uses TRBV14 and TRBJ2-7; TRBD1 agrees at 9 bases. This CDR3 region has 16 residues. Trimming at V came to 1 base and at J to 5 bases, leaving 9 bases not matched to a gene. From germline, CDR1 is SGHDN and CDR2 FVKESK. The DNA of the CDR3 is TGTGCCAGCAGCCAAGCCCCGGGACAGGGTTATCACGAGCAGTACTTC. Amino acid sequence: CASSQAPGQGYHEQYF. The entire variable domain, with the rest obtained from reference TRBV14 and TRBJ2-7, is as follows: EAGVTQFPSHSVIEKGQTVTLRCDPISGHDNLYWYRRVMGKEIKFLLHFVKESKQDESGMPNNRFLAERTGGTYSTLKVQPAELEDSGVYFCASSQAPGQGYHEQYFGPGTRLTVT.

This chain connects TRBV7-9 to TRBJ1-1, with D unresolved. The CDR3 is 14 amino acids. V was cut by 1 base and J by 4 bases, with 10 bases left in between. CDR1 SEHNR and CDR2 FQNEAQ come from the germline V gene (reference sequence). CDR3 sequence (DNA): TGTGCCAGCAGCTTAGATGGAGGAGCCACTGAAGCTTTCTTT. Amino acids: CASSLDGGATEAFF.

The chain links TRBV14 to TRBJ1-3, with a possible D match to TRBD1 (5 bases). CDR1 is SGHDN, CDR2 FVKESK, per germline. The CDR3 has 15 amino acids. Trimming pared 4 bases from V and 4 bases from J, leaving 14 bases between. Written as DNA, the CDR3 is TGTGCCAGCAGCCCTCAGGGCCGGAGAGGAAACACCATATATTTT. Residues: CASSPQGRRGNTIYF.

CDR3 in amino acids: CASSRIAGRVDTQYF. Written as DNA, the CDR3 is TGTGCCAGCAGTAGAATAGCGGGGAGGGTGGATACGCAGTATTTT. The chain is built from TRBV27 and TRBJ2-3, with 8 bases matching TRBD2. From germline, CDR1 is MNHEY and CDR2 SMNVEV (reference sequence). The V segment lost 5 bases and the J segment 6 bases; nucleotides outside the gene matches: 10. The CDR3 contains 15 residues.

The chain couples TRBV28 to TRBJ2-3; weak D call: TRBD1 (6 bases). CDR3 size: 16 residues. V was pared by 7 bases and J by 0 bases, with 17 bases between. Looked up from germline, CDR1 is MDHEN and CDR2 is SYDVKM. The CDR3 here is CASIPGTSLSTDTQYF. The CDR3, as DNA: TGTGCCAGCATCCCGGGGACATCCCTGAGCACAGATACGCAGTATTTT.

This clone was detected only a few times. The chain couples TRBV7-9 to TRBJ1-1; D unresolved. V gave up 5 bases and J gave up 5 bases, with 12 bases separating them. Germline CDR1 and CDR2: SEHNR and FQNEAQ (reference sequence). The CDR3 extends over 13 amino acids. CDR3 DNA sequence: TGTGCCAGCAGCGGACCGGGGTTGACTGAAGCTTTCTTT. Translated: CASSGPGLTEAFF.

This clone was seen just once. CDR3 loop: CASSLVSFYGYTF. The CDR3 nucleotides read TGTGCCAGCAGCTTAGTGTCTTTCTATGGCTACACCTTC. The chain uses TRBV7-9 and TRBJ1-2, with D uncertain. The germline V gene has CDR1 SEHNR and CDR2 FQNEAQ (reference sequence). V dropped 1 base and J dropped 4 bases, with 7 bases sitting between them. This CDR3 is built from 13 residues. The whole variable domain, filled in from reference TRBV7-9 and TRBJ1-2, reads DTGVSQNPRHKITKRGQNVTFRCDPISEHNRLYWYRQTLGQGPEFLTYFQNEAQLEKSRLLSDRFSAERPKGSFSTLEIQRTEQGDSAMYLCASSLVSFYGYTFGSGTRLTVV.